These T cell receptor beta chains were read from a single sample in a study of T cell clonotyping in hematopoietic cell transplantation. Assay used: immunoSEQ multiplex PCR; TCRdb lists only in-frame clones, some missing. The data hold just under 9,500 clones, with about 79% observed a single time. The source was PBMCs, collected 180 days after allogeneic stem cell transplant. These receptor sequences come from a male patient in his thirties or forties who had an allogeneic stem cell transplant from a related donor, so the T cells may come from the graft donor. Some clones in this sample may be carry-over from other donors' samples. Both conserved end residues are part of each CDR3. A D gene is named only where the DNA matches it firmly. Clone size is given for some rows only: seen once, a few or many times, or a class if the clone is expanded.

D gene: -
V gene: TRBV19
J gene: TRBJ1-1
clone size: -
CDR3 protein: CASRVGWAGKTEAFF
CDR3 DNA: TGTGCCAGTAGAGTGGGCTGGGCTGGCAAGACTGAAGCTTTCTTT

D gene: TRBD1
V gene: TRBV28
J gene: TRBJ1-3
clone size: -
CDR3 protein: CACLWTGRGGNTIYF
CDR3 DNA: TGTGCCTGCTTGTGGACAGGACGGGGTGGAAACACCATATATTTT

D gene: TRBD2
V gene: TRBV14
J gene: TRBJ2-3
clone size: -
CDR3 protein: CASSPSGGYTDTQYF
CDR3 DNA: TGTGCCAGCAGCCCCTCGGGGGGGTACACAGATACGCAGTATTTT

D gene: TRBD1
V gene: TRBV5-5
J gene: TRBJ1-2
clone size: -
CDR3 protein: CASSFSGGISYGYTF
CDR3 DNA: TGTGCCAGCAGCTTCTCAGGGGGCATCTCCTATGGCTACACCTTC

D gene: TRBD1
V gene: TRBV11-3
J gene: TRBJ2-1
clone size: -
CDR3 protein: CASSSGGSYNEQFF
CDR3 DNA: TGTGCCAGCAGCTCAGGGGGCTCCTACAATGAGCAGTTCTTC

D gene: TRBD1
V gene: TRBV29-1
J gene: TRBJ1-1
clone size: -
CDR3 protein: CGRQGYGATEAFF
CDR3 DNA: TGCGGGCGACAGGGGTATGGTGCCACTGAAGCTTTCTTT

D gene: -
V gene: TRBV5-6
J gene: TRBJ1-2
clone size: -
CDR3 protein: CASSARGLRGYTF
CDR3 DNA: TGTGCCAGCAGCGCAAGGGGACTCCGTGGCTACACCTTC

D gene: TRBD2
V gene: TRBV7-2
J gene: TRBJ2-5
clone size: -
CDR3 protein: CASSFSGGLQETQYF
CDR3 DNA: TGTGCCAGCAGCTTCAGCGGGGGCCTCCAAGAGACCCAGTACTTC

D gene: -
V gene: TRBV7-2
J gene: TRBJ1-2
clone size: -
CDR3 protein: CASSFQGTIYGYTF
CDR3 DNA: TGTGCCAGCAGCTTTCAGGGTACTATCTATGGCTACACCTTC

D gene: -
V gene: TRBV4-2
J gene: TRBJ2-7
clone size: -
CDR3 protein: CASSQEGLVAEQYF
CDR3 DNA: TGTGCCAGCAGCCAAGAGGGGTTGGTAGCCGAGCAGTACTTC

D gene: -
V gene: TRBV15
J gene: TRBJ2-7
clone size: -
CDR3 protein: CATAWGNEQYF
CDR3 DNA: TGTGCCACCGCGTGGGGGAACGAGCAGTACTTC

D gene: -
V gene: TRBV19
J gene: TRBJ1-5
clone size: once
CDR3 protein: CASSIAGARSNQPQHF
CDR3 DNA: TGTGCCAGTAGTATAGCAGGGGCGCGCAGCAATCAGCCCCAGCATTTT

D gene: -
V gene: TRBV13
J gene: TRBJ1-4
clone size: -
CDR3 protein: CASSLGLTGDLREKLFF
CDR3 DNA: TGTGCCAGCAGCTTAGGCCTAACAGGCGACCTCCGGGAAAAACTGTTTTTT

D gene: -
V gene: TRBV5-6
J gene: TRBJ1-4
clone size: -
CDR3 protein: CASSYTGPPGGLFF
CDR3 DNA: TGTGCCAGCAGCTACACAGGACCGCCGGGAGGACTGTTTTTT

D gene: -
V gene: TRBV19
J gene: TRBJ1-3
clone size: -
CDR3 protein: CASSPNSRNTIYF
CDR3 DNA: TGTGCCAGTAGTCCGAACAGCCGAAACACCATATATTTT

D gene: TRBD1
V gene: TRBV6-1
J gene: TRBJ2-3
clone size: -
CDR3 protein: CASSVEGAYNTQYF
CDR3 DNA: TGTGCCAGCAGTGTCGAGGGGGCCTACAATACGCAGTATTTT

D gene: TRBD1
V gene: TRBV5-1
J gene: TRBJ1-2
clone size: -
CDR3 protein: CASSLARQGYGYTF
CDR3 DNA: TGCGCCAGCAGCTTGGCCAGACAGGGCTATGGCTACACCTTC

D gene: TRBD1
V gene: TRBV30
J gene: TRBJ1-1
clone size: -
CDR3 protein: CAWTSGTGDAEAFF
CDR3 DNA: TGTGCCTGGACCTCCGGGACAGGGGACGCTGAAGCTTTCTTT

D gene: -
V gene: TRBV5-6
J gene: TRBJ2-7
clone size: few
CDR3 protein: CASSSSRYRVDEQYF
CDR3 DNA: TGTGCCAGCAGCTCTAGTCGGTACAGGGTTGACGAGCAGTACTTC

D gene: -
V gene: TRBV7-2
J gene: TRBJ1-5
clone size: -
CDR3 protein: CASSPRRSDSNQPQHF
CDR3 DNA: TGTGCCAGCAGCCCGAGGAGGAGCGATAGCAATCAGCCCCAGCATTTT

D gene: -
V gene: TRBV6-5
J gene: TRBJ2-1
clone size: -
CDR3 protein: CASSYLRSGEQFF
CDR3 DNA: TGTGCCAGCAGTTACTTACGTAGCGGTGAGCAGTTCTTC